This TCR beta chain was found in a study of blood T cell repertoires in COVID-19. V lost 5 bases, J lost 6 bases, and 20 bases lay in between. Looked up from germline, CDR1 is GTSNPN and CDR2 is SVGIG (reference sequence). The CDR3 spans 14 residues. Sequenced by immunoSEQ multiplex PCR; TCRdb stores in-frame clones only, minus some. The sample holds hundreds of thousands of clones; about 88% are singletons and the top ten take around 7.8%. The receptor's source is a woman between 45 and 65 years old with COVID-19, enrolled during active disease. The chain is built from TRBV30 and TRBJ2-7; D possibly corresponds to TRBD2 (7 bases). What was sequenced was peripheral blood. The CDR3 region is CAWGVGGPLSEQYF. CDR3 nucleotide sequence: TGTGCCTGGGGGGTCGGGGGGCCCTTGAGCGAGCAGTACTTC.